This paragraph covers one TCR beta chain sequence. The CDR3 contains 14 residues. V dropped 4 bases and J dropped 6; count of bases not matched to a gene: 8. The germline V gene encodes CDR1 SGHRS and CDR2 YFSETQ. The data are from a study of blood T cell repertoires in COVID-19. For the study at large: Specimens from acute and convalescent COVID-19 originated in the United States, Italy and Spain. From T cells, B-cell-depleted T cells, or PBMCs came the material, which was cDNA or gDNA.

The authors' processing: Quantification of nucleated cells was approximated via reference gene primer amplification. The protocol was immunoSEQ multiplex PCR, while the TCRdb copy is restricted to in-frame clones and leaves out a portion. The D gene and trimming were derived from the DNA, and the V and J assignments and clone size from that table. The repertoire holds about 120,000 clones, roughly 79% seen once, with about 2.3% in the top ten. The J gene is TRBJ2-7, the V gene TRBV5-1; TRBD2 agrees at 9 bases. The specimen was peripheral blood. The sequence came from a man in his 70s with acute or convalescent COVID-19. The CDR3 nucleotides are TGCGCCAGCAGCCTTCAAGCGGGGGGAAGCGAGCAGTACTTC. This codes for CASSLQAGGSEQYF.